The following is a TCR beta chain sequence with its context. Its antigen is still unknown. The record originates from a study of T cells in localized non-small cell lung cancer. CDR1 and CDR2 (germline): SNHLY, FYNNEI. This CDR3 has 17 residues. V trimming: 6 bases; J trimming: 0 bases; junction bases outside the gene matches: 11. Study-level points and caveats: Elevated circulating T cell density in blood was associated with longer overall survival. The greatest T cell clonality was found in uninvolved adjacent lung (higher than in tumor). Out of the top 100 tumor clones, a median around 57 were seen in adjacent lung. Heterogeneity is still possible, as just one tumor region was sequenced.

The table came from immunoSEQ multiplex PCR; TCRdb's copy has only in-frame clones and leaves some out. The table shows some 38,000 clones, with approximately 90% occurring only once. The rearrangement links TRBV2 to TRBJ2-1, with TRBD2 matching over 7 bases. The sample here was peripheral blood mononuclear cells, taken before any cancer treatment. This sequence originates from a male donor older than 55 with stage II lung adenocarcinoma. As DNA, the CDR3 is TGTGCCAGCAGCCCCGGACTAGAGCGGAGCTCCTACAATGAGCAGTTCTTC. Translation gives CASSPGLERSSYNEQFF. Together with reference TRBV2 and TRBJ2-1, the CDR3 gives the full variable domain: EPEVTQTPSHQVTQMGQEVILRCVPISNHLYFYWYRQILGQKVEFLVSFYNNEISEKSEIFDDQFSVERPDGSNFTLKIRSTKLEDSAMYFCASSPGLERSSYNEQFFGPGTRLTVL.